These 24 T cell receptor beta chains originate from one sample sequenced in a study of control samples from healthy donors and cancer patients. The data were produced by immunoSEQ multiplex PCR, yet TCRdb's version contains in-frame clones alone and is incomplete. This table has around 250,000 clones, about four fifths appearing once. Source material: PBMCs. These receptor sequences come from a woman aged 60 to 75 with lung cancer.

The V gene is TRBV6-2 or TRBV6-3, the J gene TRBJ2-3; 9 bases map to TRBD2. Germline V gives CDR1 MNHEY, CDR2 SVGEGT. CDR3 length equals 16 residues. The V gene end was trimmed by 6 bases and the J gene end by 1 base; junction bases not matched to a gene: 8. CDR3 loop: CASSPPLAGGTDTQYF. In DNA form, the CDR3 reads TGTGCCAGCAGCCCTCCACTAGCGGGCGGCACAGATACGCAGTATTTT.

This chain links TRBV2 with TRBJ1-1, with a weak D call TRBD1 (5 bases). V dropped 2 bases and J dropped 3 bases, with 16 bases sitting between them. This CDR3 has 16 residues. The germline V gene has CDR1 SNHLY and CDR2 FYNNEI. CDR3 loop: CASSEQLGWGDTEAFF. The CDR3 region has the DNA TGTGCCAGCAGTGAACAGTTAGGGTGGGGGGACACTGAAGCTTTCTTT.

This clone was recorded only once. The rearrangement joins TRBV28 to TRBJ1-1, with 8 bases lining up with TRBD1. CDR3 length: 14 amino acids. V shed 3 bases, J shed 6 bases, and the junction held 6 bases outside the gene matches. The V gene's germline CDR1 is MDHEN and CDR2 SYDVKM. DNA of the CDR3: TGTGCCAGCAGTTTCCCTTTGGGACAGGCTGAAGCTTTCTTT. Protein sequence: CASSFPLGQAEAFF.

This chain connects TRBV28 to TRBJ2-7; D perhaps matches TRBD2 (5 bases). V dropped 2 bases and J dropped 3 bases, with 8 bases sitting between them. Per the germline V gene, CDR1 is MDHEN and CDR2 is SYDVKM. The CDR3 covers 13 residues. The CDR3 coding sequence is TGTGCCAGCAGTTTAACTGGGAGCTACGAGCAGTACTTC. It specifies CASSLTGSYEQYF.

This chain uses TRBV7-8 with TRBJ2-7; possibly TRBD2 for D (6 bases). The CDR3 sequence is 15 residues long. Germline CDR1 and CDR2: SGHVS and FQNEAQ. V was pared by 2 bases and J by 4 bases, with 15 bases between. CDR3 residues: CASSLQPSGLYEQYF. CDR3 nucleotides: TGTGCCAGCAGCTTACAACCCAGCGGGTTGTACGAGCAGTACTTC.

The V call is TRBV7-9, the J call TRBJ2-7; TRBD1 or TRBD2 may be the D gene (5 bases each). Germline-derived CDR1 and CDR2 are SEHNR and FQNEAQ (reference sequence). Trimming cost V 1 base and J 6 bases, with 13 bases left between them. This CDR3 has 14 amino acids. CDR3 sequence reads: CASSLGDGDLEQYF. The CDR3 DNA reads TGTGCCAGCAGCTTAGGGGACGGGGATCTCGAGCAGTACTTC.

The rearrangement joins TRBV24-1 to TRBJ2-7; weak D call: TRBD1 (5 bases). The CDR3 covers 14 residues. In germline, CDR1 is KGHDR, CDR2 SFDVKD. The germline V and J ends were trimmed by 6 bases and 1 base, with 12 bases remaining between them. Written as DNA, the CDR3 is TGTGCCACCAGTAGGGGCAGGGCTTCCTACGAGCAGTACTTC. Translating it yields CATSRGRASYEQYF.

In this sample, this clone turned up a few times. CDR3 in DNA: TGTGCCACCAGCGGCCCTAACAGGGGCAATGAGCAGTTCTTC. This encodes CATSGPNRGNEQFF. The chain combines TRBV15 with TRBJ2-1; 7 bases fit TRBD1. Germline V gene data show CDR1 as LNHNV and CDR2 as YYDKDF (reference sequence). V shed 5 bases and J 6 bases; nucleotides not matched to a gene: 7. The CDR3 has 14 residues.

This chain joins TRBV28 and TRBJ1-6; 9 nucleotides match TRBD1. Trimming at V came to 4 bases and at J to 7 bases, leaving 5 bases not matched to a gene. The V gene's germline CDR1 is MDHEN and CDR2 SYDVKM. This CDR3 has 15 residues. CDR3 residues: CASSYPTGGNSPLHF. The CDR3 DNA reads TGTGCCAGCAGTTACCCGACAGGGGGGAATTCACCCCTCCACTTT. Full variable domain (rest looked up from reference TRBV28 and TRBJ1-6): DVKVTQSSRYLVKRTGEKVFLECVQDMDHENMFWYRQDPGLGLRLIYFSYDVKMKEKGDIPEGYSVSREKKERFSLILESASTNQTSMYLCASSYPTGGNSPLHFGNGTRLTVT.

This clone occurred a few times. The chain couples TRBV30 to TRBJ1-5; D is possibly TRBD1 (5 bases). Germline values: CDR1 GTSNPN, CDR2 SVGIG (reference sequence). With 2 bases removed from V and 6 bases from J, the gap between germline ends came to 11 bases. This CDR3 has 13 amino acids. CDR3 in amino acids: CAWSTFGAQPQHF. CDR3 nucleotide sequence: TGTGCCTGGAGTACCTTCGGGGCTCAGCCCCAGCATTTT.

The chain uses TRBV27 and TRBJ2-3; 7 nucleotides line up with TRBD1. The V and J ends lost 6 bases and 7 bases, in that order; junction bases with no gene match: 10. CDR3 length: 14 amino acids. Germline-derived CDR1 and CDR2 are MNHEY and SMNVEV (reference sequence). The CDR3 nucleotides read TGTGCCAGCAGCACCGGGACAGCTTTAAATACGCAGTATTTT. Encoded protein: CASSTGTALNTQYF.

Notes on this clone: It may be a read error: a sequence one base away is much more abundant. Other nucleotide sequences in the sample specify the same CDR3. The rearrangement links TRBV3-1 (or the pseudogene TRBV3-2) to TRBJ2-2; D not resolved. V was trimmed by 1 base and J by 4 bases, leaving 1 base between them. This CDR3 comprises 12 residues. The germline gives CDR1 LGHDT, CDR2 YNNKEL (reference sequence). The CDR3 nucleotides read TGTGCCAGCAGCCAAGTCACCGGGGAGCTGTTTTTT. As protein: CASSQVTGELFF.

This chain joins TRBV27 and TRBJ2-3; possible D gene TRBD2, 5 bases. There are 16 residues in the CDR3. V was trimmed by 11 bases and J by 0 bases, leaving 21 bases between them. Germline assignment: CDR1 MNHEY and CDR2 SMNVEV (reference sequence). DNA of the CDR3: TGTGCCTCCCGGGGTGGTAGCGTTATAAGCACAGATACGCAGTATTTT. Its protein product is CASRGGSVISTDTQYF.

The genes are TRBV7-8 and TRBJ1-5, with D tentatively TRBD1 (5 bases). Germline-derived CDR1 and CDR2 are SGHVS and FQNEAQ. Trimming cost V 1 base and J 10 bases, with 8 bases left between them. The CDR3 contains 12 residues. The CDR3, as DNA: TGTGCCAGCAGCTTAGTTCAGGGACCCCAGCATTTT. Translation gives CASSLVQGPQHF.

As DNA, the CDR3 is TGCGCCAGCAGCCCTAATCCCCAGGGGGCCTGGGGCTACACCTTC. This gives the protein CASSPNPQGAWGYTF. The chain uses TRBV4-1 and TRBJ1-2; TRBD1 agrees at 8 bases. Per the germline V gene, CDR1 is MGHRA and CDR2 is YSYEKL. This CDR3 region has 15 residues. The J segment lost 8 bases and the V segment lost 4 bases, leaving 12 bases of the junction unmatched.

This sequence joins TRBV5-6 and TRBJ2-7, with D perhaps TRBD1 (6 bases). The germline V gene has CDR1 SGHDT and CDR2 YYEEEE. The CDR3 covers 13 residues. The V end was cut by 4 bases, the J end by 2 bases, with 10 bases between. CDR3 bases: TGTGCCAGCAGCACAGGGTTCGCCTACGAGCAGTACTTC. Protein: CASSTGFAYEQYF. Together with reference TRBV5-6 and TRBJ2-7, the CDR3 gives the full variable domain: DAGVTQSPTHLIKTRGQQVTLRCSPKSGHDTVSWYQQALGQGPQFIFQYYEEEERQRGNFPDRFSGHQFPNYSSELNVNALLLGDSALYLCASSTGFAYEQYFGPGTRLTVT.

This clone appeared a few times. The chain combines TRBV27 with TRBJ1-3; D ambiguous. V was trimmed by 2 bases and J by 0 bases, leaving 11 bases between them. In germline, CDR1 is MNHEY, CDR2 SMNVEV (reference sequence). The CDR3 runs 16 residues. DNA of the CDR3: TGTGCCAGCAGTTTAAACCGATTCCTCTCTGGAAACACCATATATTTT. It translates to CASSLNRFLSGNTIYF.

The chain recombines TRBV7-3 with TRBJ2-1, with D maybe TRBD2 (5 bases). V was pared by 2 bases and J by 4 bases, with 21 bases between. This CDR3 contains 18 residues. Germline CDR1 reads SGHTA; CDR2 reads FQGTGA. In nucleotides, the CDR3 is TGTGCCAGCAGCTTAGTAGGCGGGTACGGGTTATCGTACAATGAGCAGTTCTTC. This encodes CASSLVGGYGLSYNEQFF.

The chain combines TRBV28 with TRBJ2-1; D unclear. The germline V gene has CDR1 MDHEN and CDR2 SYDVKM. The CDR3 is 12 residues long. Trimming pared 8 bases from V and 6 bases from J, leaving 11 bases between. Here the CDR3 DNA reads TGTGCCAGCTCAGTTAGGGCCAATGAGCAGTTCTTC. This sequence encodes CASSVRANEQFF.

This clone came up a few times. The chain joins TRBV4-1 to TRBJ1-5; a possible D gene is TRBD1 (5 bases). The V gene lost 5 bases and the J gene lost 2 bases, with 13 bases spanning the gap. Per germline, CDR1 MGHRA and CDR2 YSYEKL. The CDR3 loop spans 15 amino acids. CDR3 in amino acids: CASSVYTGGNQPQHF. DNA of the CDR3: TGCGCCAGCAGCGTATACACAGGCGGCAATCAGCCCCAGCATTTT.

This chain links TRBV5-1 with TRBJ1-4; TRBD1 might be the D (6 bases). V dropped 3 bases and J dropped 6 bases, with 12 bases sitting between them. Looked up from germline, CDR1 is SGHRS and CDR2 is YFSETQ. The length of the CDR3 is 14 residues. CDR3 residues: CASSSTGGDEKLFF. In DNA form, the CDR3 reads TGCGCCAGCAGCTCGACAGGTGGGGATGAAAAACTGTTTTTT.

This chain connects TRBV5-4 to TRBJ2-1; 10 nucleotides match TRBD2. Trimming cost V 0 bases and J 7 bases; bases outside gene matches: 1. This CDR3 is built from 14 residues. Looked up from germline, CDR1 is SGHNT and CDR2 is YYREEE (reference sequence). Written as DNA, the CDR3 is TGTGCCAGCAGCTTGGTTAGCGGGAGGAATGAGCAGTTCTTC. This encodes CASSLVSGRNEQFF. The variable domain in full, with the rest retrieved from reference TRBV5-4 and TRBJ2-1, is ETGVTQSPTHLIKTRGQQVTLRCSSQSGHNTVSWYQQALGQGPQFIFQYYREEENGRGNFPPRFSGLQFPNYSSELNVNALELDDSALYLCASSLVSGRNEQFFGPGTRLTVL.

The chain couples TRBV25-1 to TRBJ1-2; 8 bases are shared with TRBD1. The CDR3 loop spans 14 amino acids. Germline lookup yields CDR1 MGHDK and CDR2 SYGVNS. V gave up 6 bases and J gave up 8 bases; unmatched junction bases: 11. As DNA, the CDR3 is TGTGCCAGCAGACTCTCAGGGGGCGCGAGGGGCTACACCTTC. Protein product: CASRLSGGARGYTF.

The gene calls are TRBV15 and TRBJ2-5; no reliable D call. V lost 0 bases and J lost 4, with 6 bases in between. CDR3 length: 13 residues. Germline V gene sequence: CDR1 LNHNV, CDR2 YYDKDF (reference sequence). The CDR3 reads CATSRDFGETQYF. The CDR3 DNA follows: TGTGCCACCAGCAGAGATTTCGGAGAGACCCAGTACTTC.